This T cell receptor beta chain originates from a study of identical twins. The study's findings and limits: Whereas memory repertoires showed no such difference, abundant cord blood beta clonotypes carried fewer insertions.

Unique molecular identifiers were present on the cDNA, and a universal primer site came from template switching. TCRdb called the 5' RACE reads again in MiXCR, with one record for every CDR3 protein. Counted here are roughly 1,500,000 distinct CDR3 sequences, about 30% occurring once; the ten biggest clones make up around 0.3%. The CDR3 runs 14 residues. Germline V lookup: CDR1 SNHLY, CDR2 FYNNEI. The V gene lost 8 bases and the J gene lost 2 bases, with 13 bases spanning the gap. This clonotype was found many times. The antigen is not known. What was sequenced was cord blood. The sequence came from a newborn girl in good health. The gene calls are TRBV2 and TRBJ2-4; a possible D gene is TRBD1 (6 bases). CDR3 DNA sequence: TGTGCCAGCGGGCACAGGGTATCCAAAAACATTCAGTACTTC. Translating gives CASGHRVSKNIQYF.